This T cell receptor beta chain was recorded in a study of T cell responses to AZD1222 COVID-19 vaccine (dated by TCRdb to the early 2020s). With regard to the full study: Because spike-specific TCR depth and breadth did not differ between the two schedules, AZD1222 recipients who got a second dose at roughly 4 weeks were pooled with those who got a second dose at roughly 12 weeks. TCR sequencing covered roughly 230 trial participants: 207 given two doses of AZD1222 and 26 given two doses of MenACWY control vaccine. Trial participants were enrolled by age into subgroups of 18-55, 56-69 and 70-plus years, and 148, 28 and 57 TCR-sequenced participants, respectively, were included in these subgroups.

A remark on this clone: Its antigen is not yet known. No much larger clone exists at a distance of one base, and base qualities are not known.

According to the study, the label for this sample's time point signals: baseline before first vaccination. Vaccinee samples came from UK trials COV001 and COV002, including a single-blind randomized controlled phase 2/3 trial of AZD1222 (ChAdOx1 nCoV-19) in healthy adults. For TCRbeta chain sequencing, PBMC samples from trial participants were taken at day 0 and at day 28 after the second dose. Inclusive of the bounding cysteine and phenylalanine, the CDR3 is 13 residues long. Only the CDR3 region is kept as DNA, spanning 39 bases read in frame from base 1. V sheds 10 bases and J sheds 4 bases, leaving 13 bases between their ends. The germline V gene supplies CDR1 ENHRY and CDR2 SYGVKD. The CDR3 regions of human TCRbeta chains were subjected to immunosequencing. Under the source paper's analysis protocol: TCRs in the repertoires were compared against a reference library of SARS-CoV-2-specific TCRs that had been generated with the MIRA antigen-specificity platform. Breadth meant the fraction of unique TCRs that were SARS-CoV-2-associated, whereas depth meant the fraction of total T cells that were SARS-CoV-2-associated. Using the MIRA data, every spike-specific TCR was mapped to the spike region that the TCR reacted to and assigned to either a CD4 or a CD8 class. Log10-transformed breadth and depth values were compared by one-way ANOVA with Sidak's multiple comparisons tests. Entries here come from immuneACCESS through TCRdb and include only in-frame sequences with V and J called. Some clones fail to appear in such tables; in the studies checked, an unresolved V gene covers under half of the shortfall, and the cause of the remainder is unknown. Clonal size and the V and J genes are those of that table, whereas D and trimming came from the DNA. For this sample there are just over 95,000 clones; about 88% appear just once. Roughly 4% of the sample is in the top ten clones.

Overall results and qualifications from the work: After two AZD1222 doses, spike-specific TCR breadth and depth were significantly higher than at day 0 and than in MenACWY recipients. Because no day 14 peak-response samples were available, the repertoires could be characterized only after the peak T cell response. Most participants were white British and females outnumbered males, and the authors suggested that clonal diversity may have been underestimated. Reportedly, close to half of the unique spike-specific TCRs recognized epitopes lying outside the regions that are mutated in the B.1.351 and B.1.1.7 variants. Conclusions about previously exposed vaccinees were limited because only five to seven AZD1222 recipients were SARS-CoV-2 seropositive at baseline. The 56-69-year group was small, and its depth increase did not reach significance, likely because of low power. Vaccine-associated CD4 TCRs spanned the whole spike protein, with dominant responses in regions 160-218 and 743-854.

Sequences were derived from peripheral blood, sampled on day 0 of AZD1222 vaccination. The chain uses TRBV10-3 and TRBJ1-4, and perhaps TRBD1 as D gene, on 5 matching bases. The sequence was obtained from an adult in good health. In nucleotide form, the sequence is TGTGCCACTCAGGGCAGAGGTAATGAAAAACTGTTTTTT. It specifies CATQGRGNEKLFF.